This T cell receptor (beta chain) was observed in a study of cytomegalovirus exposure and HLA in healthy donors. Points from the study as a whole: CMV serostatus was the only recorded immune exposure for donors. In all likelihood, a cluster of highly shared sequence variants was a sequencing artifact. Further analysis was carried out later, and it showed several of the most significant clusters appearing linked to common viral pathogens.

Donors sampled were nominally healthy, though unrecorded immune exposures were likely. Comment on this clone: Its antigen is still unknown.

Germline V lookup: CDR1 MDHEN, CDR2 SYDVKM. The CDR3 covers 16 residues. V dropped 6 bases and J dropped 7; count of bases not matched to a gene: 14. 13 Jbeta primers and 60 Vbeta primers were used for the PCR. TCRdb's table, derived via immunoSEQ multiplex PCR, lists solely in-frame clones and lacks some. The sample lists around 160,000 clones, roughly 80% seen once, with around 9.1% in the top ten. The sequencing input was PBMCs. The genes are TRBV28 and TRBJ2-1; 8 positions agree with TRBD2. The origin of this receptor is a male donor in good health and CMV-seropositive. CDR3 DNA sequence: TGTGCCAGCAGCTCCCCAGCGGGAGAGGGTCGGAATGAGCAGTTCTTC. This sequence encodes CASSSPAGEGRNEQFF.